This entry describes one T cell receptor beta chain. The antigen is undetermined. The protocol was immunoSEQ multiplex PCR, while the TCRdb copy is restricted to in-frame clones and leaves out a portion. Here the sample spans around 1,300 clones, around 40% being singletons. The sample belongs to a study of T cells in localized non-small cell lung cancer. Study-wide findings and caveats: Uninvolved adjacent lung, not tumor, had the highest T cell clonality. Researchers found a median 57 of the top 100 tumor clones in adjacent lung. Prolonged overall survival went with higher T cell density in the blood. Multi-region tumor sequencing was not done, so intratumor heterogeneity could not be excluded.

The CDR3 sequence is 14 residues long. Germline loops: CDR1 KGHSH, CDR2 LQKENI. The V end lost 5 bases, the J end lost 0 bases, and 8 bases lay between the germline ends. This clonotype was sampled from a male donor aged 60 or over with stage III lung adenocarcinoma. The chain is built from TRBV18 and TRBJ1-3; D possibly corresponds to TRBD1 (5 bases). Here the sequenced sample was lung tumor tissue, taken before any cancer treatment. The CDR3 coding sequence is TGTGCCAGCTCAGAGGGACTCTCTGGAAACACCATATATTTT. Translating gives CASSEGLSGNTIYF. The full variable domain, rest sourced from reference TRBV18 and TRBJ1-3, is NAGVMQNPRHLVRRRGQEARLRCSPMKGHSHVYWYRQLPEEGLKFMVYLQKENIIDESGMPKERFSAEFPKEGPSILRIQQVVRGDSAAYFCASSEGLSGNTIYFGEGSWLTVV.